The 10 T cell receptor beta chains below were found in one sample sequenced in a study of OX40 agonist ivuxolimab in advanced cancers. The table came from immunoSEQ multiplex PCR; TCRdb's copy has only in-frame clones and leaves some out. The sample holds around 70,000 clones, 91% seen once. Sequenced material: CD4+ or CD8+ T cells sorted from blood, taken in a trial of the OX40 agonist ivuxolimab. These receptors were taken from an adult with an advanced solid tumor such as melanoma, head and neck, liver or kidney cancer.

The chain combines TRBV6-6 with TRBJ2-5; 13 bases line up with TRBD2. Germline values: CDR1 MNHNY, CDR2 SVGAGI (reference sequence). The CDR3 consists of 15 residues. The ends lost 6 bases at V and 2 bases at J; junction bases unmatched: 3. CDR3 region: CASSLLAGGQETQYF. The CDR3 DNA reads TGTGCCAGCAGCCTACTAGCGGGGGGGCAAGAGACCCAGTACTTC.

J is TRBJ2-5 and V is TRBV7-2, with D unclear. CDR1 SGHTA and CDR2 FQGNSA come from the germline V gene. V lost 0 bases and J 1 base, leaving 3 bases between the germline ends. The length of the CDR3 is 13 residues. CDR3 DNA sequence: TGTGCCAGCAGCTTAGCGAGCCAAGAGACCCAGTACTTC. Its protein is CASSLASQETQYF.

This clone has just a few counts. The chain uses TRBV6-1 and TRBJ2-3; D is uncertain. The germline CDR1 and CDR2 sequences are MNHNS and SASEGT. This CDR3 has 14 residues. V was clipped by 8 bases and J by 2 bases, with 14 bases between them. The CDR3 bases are TGTGCCAGCGCGAGGACCAGCACCACAGATACGCAGTATTTT. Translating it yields CASARTSTTDTQYF.

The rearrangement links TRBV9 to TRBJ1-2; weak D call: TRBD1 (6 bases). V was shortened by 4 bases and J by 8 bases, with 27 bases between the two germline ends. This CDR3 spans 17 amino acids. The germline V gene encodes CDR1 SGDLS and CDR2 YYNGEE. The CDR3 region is CASSSQTPYPGALGYTF. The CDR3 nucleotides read TGTGCCAGCAGCTCCCAAACCCCATATCCGGGGGCCCTAGGCTACACCTTC.

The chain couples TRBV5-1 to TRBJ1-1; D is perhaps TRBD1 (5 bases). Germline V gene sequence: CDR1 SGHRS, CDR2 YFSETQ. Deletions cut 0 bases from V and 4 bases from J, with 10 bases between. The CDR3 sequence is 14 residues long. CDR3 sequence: CASSLGLRGTEAFF. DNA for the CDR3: TGCGCCAGCAGCTTGGGTCTAAGGGGCACTGAAGCTTTCTTT.

The CDR3 region is CASSPRWAGDGEQFF. The CDR3, as DNA: TGTGCCAGCAGCCCCAGGTGGGCGGGGGACGGAGAGCAGTTCTTC. The gene calls are TRBV5-6 and TRBJ2-1, with 7 bases aligning to TRBD2. The CDR3 consists of 15 residues. V shed 4 bases and J 10 bases; nucleotides not matched to a gene: 14. Germline CDR1 SGHDT, CDR2 YYEEEE.

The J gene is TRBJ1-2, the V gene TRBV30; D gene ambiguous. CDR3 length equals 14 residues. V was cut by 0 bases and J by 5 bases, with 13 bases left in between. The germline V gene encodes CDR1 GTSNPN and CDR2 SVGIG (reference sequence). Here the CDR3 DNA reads TGTGCCTGGAGTGTTAGTCACAGAGGGTATGGCTACACCTTC. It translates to CAWSVSHRGYGYTF.

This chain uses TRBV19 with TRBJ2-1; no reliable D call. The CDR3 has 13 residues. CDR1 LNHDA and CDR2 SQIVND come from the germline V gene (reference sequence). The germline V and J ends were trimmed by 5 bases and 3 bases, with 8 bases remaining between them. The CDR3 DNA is TGTGCCAGTAGTTCCGGCTACTACAATGAGCAGTTCTTC. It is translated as CASSSGYYNEQFF. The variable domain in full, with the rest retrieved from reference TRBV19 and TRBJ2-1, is DGGITQSPKYLFRKEGQNVTLSCEQNLNHDAMYWYRQDPGQGLRLIYYSQIVNDFQKGDIAEGYSVSREKKESFPLTVTSAQKNPTAFYLCASSSGYYNEQFFGPGTRLTVL.

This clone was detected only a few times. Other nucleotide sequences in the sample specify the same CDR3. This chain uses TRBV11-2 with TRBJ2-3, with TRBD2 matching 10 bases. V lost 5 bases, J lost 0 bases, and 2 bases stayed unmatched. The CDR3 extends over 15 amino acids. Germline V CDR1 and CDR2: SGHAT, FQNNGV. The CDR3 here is CASSLLAGSTDTQYF. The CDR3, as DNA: TGTGCCAGCAGCCTACTAGCGGGGAGCACAGATACGCAGTATTTT.

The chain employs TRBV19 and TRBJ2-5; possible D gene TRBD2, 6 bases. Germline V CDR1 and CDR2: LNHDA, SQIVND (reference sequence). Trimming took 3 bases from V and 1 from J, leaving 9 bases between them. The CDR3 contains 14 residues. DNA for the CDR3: TGTGCCAGTAGTATTGGCGGGGTCCAAGAGACCCAGTACTTC. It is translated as CASSIGGVQETQYF.